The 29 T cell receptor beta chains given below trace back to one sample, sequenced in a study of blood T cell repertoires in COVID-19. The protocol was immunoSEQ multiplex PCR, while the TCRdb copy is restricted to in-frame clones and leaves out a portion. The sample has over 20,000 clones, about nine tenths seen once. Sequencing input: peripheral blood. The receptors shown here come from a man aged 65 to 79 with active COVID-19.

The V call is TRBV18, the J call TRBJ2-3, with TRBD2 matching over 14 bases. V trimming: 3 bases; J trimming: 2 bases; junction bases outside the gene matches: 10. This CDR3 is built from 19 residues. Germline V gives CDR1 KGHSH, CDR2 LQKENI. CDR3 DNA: TGTGCCAGCTCACCTCCGGGACTAGCGGGGGCTGGTCACACAGATACGCAGTATTTT. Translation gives CASSPPGLAGAGHTDTQYF.

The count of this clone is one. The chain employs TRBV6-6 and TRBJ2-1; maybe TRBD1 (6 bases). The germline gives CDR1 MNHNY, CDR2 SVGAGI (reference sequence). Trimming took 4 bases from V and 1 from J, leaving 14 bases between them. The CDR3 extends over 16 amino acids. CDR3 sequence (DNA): TGTGCCAGCAGTTCCCCCAGGGGCCCATCCTACAATGAGCAGTTCTTC. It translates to CASSSPRGPSYNEQFF.

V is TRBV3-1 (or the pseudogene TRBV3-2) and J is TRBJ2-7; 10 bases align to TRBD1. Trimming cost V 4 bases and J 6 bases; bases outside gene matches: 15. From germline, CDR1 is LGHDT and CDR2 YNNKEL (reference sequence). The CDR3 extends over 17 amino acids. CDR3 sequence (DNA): TGTGCCAGCAGCCCCCAACGACAGGGGGCAGGGACTATCGAGCAGTACTTC. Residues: CASSPQRQGAGTIEQYF.

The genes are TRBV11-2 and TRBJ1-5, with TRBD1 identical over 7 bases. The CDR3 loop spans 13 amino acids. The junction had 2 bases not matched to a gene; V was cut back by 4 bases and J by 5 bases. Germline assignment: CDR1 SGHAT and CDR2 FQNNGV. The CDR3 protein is CASSSQGYQPQHF. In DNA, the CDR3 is TGTGCCAGCAGCTCACAGGGGTATCAGCCCCAGCATTTT.

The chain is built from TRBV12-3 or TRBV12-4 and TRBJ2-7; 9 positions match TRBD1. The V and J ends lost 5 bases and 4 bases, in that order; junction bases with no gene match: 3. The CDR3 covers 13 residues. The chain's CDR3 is CASSPGTGYEQYF. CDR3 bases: TGTGCCAGCAGTCCCGGGACAGGGTACGAGCAGTACTTC.

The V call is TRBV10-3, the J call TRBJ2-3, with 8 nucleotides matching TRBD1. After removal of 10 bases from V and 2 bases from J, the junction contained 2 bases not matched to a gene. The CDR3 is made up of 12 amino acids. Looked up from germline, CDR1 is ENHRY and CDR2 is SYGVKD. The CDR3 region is CATTGDTDTQYF. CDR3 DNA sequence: TGTGCCACGACAGGGGACACAGATACGCAGTATTTT.

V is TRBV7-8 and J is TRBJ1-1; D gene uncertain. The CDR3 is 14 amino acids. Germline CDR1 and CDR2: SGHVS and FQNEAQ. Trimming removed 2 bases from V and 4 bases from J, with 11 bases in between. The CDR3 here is CASSLLSPGTEAFF. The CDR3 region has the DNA TGTGCCAGCAGCTTACTCTCTCCGGGCACTGAAGCTTTCTTT.

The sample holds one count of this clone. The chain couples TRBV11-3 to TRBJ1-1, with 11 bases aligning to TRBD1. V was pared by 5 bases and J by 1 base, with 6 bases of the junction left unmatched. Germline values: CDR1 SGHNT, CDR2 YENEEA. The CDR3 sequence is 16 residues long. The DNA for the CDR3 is TGTGCCAGCAGCACCGGACAGGGGGCTGGGAACACTGAAGCTTTCTTT. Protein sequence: CASSTGQGAGNTEAFF.

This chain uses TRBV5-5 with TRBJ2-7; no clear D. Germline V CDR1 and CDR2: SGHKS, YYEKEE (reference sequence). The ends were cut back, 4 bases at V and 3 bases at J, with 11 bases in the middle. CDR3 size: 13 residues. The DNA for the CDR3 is TGTGCCAGCAGCGTGTTGTCAGGCTACGAGCAGTACTTC. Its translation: CASSVLSGYEQYF.

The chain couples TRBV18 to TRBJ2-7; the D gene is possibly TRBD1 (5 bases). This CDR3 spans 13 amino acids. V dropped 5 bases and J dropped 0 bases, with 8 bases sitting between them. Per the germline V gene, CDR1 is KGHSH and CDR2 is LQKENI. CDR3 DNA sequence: TGTGCCAGCTCAATCAGGGCCTCCTACGAGCAGTACTTC. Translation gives CASSIRASYEQYF.

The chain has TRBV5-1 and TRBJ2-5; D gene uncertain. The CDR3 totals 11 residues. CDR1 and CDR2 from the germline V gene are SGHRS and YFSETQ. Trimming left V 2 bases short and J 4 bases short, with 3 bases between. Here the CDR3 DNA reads TGCGCCAGCAGCTTCGGAGAGACCCAGTACTTC. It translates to CASSFGETQYF.

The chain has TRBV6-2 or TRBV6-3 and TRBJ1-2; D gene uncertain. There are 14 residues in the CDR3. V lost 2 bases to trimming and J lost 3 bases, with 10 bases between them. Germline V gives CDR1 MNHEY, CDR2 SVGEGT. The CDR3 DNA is TGTGCCAGCAGTTACCTAGGAGTCTACTATGGCTACACCTTC. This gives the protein CASSYLGVYYGYTF.

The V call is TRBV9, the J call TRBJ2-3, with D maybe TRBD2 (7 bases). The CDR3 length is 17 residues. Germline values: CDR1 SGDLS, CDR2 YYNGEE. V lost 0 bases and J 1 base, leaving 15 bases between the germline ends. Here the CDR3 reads CASSVATIGGGTDTQYF. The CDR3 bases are TGTGCCAGCAGCGTAGCTACAATAGGGGGGGGCACAGATACGCAGTATTTT.

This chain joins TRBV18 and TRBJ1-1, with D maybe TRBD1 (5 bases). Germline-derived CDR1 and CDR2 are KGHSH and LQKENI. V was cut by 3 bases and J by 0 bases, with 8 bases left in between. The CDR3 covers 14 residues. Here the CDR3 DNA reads TGTGCCAGCTCACCGGACATCTTGAACACTGAAGCTTTCTTT. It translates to CASSPDILNTEAFF.

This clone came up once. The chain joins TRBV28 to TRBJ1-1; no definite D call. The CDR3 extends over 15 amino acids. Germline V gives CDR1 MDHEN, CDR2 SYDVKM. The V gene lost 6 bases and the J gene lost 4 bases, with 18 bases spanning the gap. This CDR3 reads CASSPTNGGGTEAFF. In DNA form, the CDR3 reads TGTGCCAGCAGCCCGACGAACGGCGGCGGCACTGAAGCTTTCTTT.

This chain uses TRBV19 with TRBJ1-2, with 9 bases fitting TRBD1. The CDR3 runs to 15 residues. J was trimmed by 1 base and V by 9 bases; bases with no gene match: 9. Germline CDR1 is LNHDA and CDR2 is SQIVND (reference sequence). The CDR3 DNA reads TGTGCCAGCAACGTAGGACAGGGGCATAACTATGGCTACACCTTC. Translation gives CASNVGQGHNYGYTF.

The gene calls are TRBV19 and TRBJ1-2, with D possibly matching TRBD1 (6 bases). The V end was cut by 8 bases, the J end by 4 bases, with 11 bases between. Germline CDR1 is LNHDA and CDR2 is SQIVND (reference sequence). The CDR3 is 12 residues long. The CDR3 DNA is TGTGCCAGTTTCGACAGGACCTATGGCTACACCTTC. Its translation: CASFDRTYGYTF.

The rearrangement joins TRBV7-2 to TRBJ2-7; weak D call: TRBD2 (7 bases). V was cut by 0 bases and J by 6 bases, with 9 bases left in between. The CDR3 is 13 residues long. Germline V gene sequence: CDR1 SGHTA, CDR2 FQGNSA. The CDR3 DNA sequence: TGTGCCAGCAGCTTAGCCGGGGGGCGCGAGCAGTACTTC. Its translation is CASSLAGGREQYF.

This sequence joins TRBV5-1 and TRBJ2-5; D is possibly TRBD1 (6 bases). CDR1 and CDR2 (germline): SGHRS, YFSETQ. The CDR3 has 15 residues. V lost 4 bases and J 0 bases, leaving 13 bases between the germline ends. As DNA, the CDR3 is TGCGCCAGCAGCAGAGGGACAATCCACCAAGAGACCCAGTACTTC. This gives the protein CASSRGTIHQETQYF.

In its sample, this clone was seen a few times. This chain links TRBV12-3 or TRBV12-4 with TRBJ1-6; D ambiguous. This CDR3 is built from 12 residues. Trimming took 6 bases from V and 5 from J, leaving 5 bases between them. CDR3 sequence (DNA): TGTGCCAGCAGCCCGGATAATTCACCCCTCCACTTT. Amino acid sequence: CASSPDNSPLHF.

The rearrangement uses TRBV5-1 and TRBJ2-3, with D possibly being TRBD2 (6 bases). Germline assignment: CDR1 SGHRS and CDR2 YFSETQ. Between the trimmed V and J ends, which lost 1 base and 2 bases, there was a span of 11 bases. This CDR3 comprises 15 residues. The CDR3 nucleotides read TGCGCCAGCAGCTTGACTAGCAGAGACACAGATACGCAGTATTTT. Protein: CASSLTSRDTDTQYF.

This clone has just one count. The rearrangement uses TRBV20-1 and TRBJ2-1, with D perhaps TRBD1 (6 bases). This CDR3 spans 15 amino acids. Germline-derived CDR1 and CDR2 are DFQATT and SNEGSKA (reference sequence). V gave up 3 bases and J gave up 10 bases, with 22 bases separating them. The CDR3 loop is CSASSTGTAVGEQFF. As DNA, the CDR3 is TGCAGTGCTAGTTCCACAGGGACCGCAGTAGGCGAGCAGTTCTTC.

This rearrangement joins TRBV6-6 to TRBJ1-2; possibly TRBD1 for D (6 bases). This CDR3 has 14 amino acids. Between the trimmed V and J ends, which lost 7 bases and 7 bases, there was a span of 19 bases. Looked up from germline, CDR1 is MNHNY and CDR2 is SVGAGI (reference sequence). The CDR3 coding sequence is TGTGCCAGCACCCTCCCCGACAGGTATCTTGGCTACACCTTC. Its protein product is CASTLPDRYLGYTF.

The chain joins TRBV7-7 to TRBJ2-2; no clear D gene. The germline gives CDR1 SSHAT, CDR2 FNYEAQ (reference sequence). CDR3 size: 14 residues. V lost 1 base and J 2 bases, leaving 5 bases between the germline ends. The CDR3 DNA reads TGTGCCAGCAGCTTAGAGAGTAACACCGGGGAGCTGTTTTTT. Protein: CASSLESNTGELFF.

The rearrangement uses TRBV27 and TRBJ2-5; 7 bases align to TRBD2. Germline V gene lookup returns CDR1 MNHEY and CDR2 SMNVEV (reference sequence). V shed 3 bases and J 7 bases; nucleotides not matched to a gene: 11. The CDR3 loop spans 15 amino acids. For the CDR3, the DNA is TGTGCCAGCAGTTTCACTACTAGCGCGGAAGGGACCCAGTACTTC. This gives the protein CASSFTTSAEGTQYF.

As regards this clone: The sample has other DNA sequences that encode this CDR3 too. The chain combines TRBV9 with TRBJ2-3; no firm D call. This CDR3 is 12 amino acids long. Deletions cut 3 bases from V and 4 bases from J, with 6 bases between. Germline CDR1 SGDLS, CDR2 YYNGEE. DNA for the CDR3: TGTGCCAGCAGCGCAGAATCAGATACGCAGTATTTT. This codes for CASSAESDTQYF.

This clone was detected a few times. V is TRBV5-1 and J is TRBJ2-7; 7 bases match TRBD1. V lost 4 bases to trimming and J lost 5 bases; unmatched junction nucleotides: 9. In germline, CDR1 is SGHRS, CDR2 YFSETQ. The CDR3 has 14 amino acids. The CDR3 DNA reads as TGCGCCAGCAGCCCCGGGACAGAAGGCCACGAGCAGTACTTC. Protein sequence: CASSPGTEGHEQYF.

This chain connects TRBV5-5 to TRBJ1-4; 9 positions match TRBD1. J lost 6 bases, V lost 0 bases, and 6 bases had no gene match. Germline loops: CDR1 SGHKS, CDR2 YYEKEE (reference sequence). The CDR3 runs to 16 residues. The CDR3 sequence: CASSLVRQGGDEKLFF. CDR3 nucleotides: TGTGCCAGCAGCTTGGTGCGACAGGGGGGAGATGAAAAACTGTTTTTT.

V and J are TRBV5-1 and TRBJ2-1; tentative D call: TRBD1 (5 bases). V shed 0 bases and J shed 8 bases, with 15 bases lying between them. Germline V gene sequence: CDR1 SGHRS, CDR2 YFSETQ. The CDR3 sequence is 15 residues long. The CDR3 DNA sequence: TGCGCCAGCAGCTTGGGCCAGGGTCAAGGCCATGAGCAGTTCTTC. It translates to CASSLGQGQGHEQFF.